This record looks at one TCR beta chain sequence and its context. This specimen belongs to a study of shared clonotypes between healthy human individuals. J lost 7 bases, V lost 7 bases, and 8 bases had no gene match. The CDR3 totals 14 residues. The V gene's germline CDR1 is MGHDK and CDR2 SYGVNS. Some clones are missing from TCRdb's copy, which holds only in-frame ones; the method was immunoSEQ multiplex PCR. The sample carries about 1 million clones, around 78% recorded once. None of the donors, who were healthy HIV-negative adults, had recently had acute infections or vaccinations. Splitting of CD4+ cells produced CD45RA+ naive and CD45RA-negative memory subsets.

The V and J genes are TRBV25-1 and TRBJ2-1; the match to TRBD2 covers 9 bases. This sequence was found in a man younger than 35 in good health. Some clones in this sample may be carry-over from other donors' samples. Input material: memory CD4+ T cells from PBMCs. Subset here: CD45RA-negative fraction. For the CDR3, the DNA is TGTGCCAGCAAGTCAGGGGGACTAGCAAATGAGCAGTTCTTC. Translation gives CASKSGGLANEQFF.